This T cell receptor (beta chain) appears in the sequencing data of a study of T cell responses to AZD1222 COVID-19 vaccine. Background on the study: The analysis combined second doses at about 4 or about 12 weeks. Study-wide results and caveats: Two doses of AZD1222 preceded a rise in Spike-specific TCR breadth and depth. Dominant CD4 TCR responses targeted spike regions 160-218 and 743-854. Unmutated variant regions reportedly attract nearly half of all spike-specific TCRs.

Sequencing used immunoSEQ multiplex PCR; TCRdb keeps in-frame clones, though not all of them. This sample has more than 80,000 clones, with 85% to 90% found just once. As for this clone: Its antigen is unidentified.

The sample here was peripheral blood, taken on day 0 of AZD1222 vaccination. The receptor was derived from an adult in good health.

CDR3: CASSPQTGGNTIYF. Here the CDR3 DNA reads TGTGCCAGCTCACCACAGACAGGTGGAAACACCATATATTTT. V usage is TRBV18 and J usage is TRBJ1-3, with D possibly being TRBD1 (6 bases). This CDR3 comprises 14 residues. CDR1 and CDR2 (germline): KGHSH, LQKENI. V was shortened by 1 base and J by 3 bases, with 7 bases between the two germline ends.